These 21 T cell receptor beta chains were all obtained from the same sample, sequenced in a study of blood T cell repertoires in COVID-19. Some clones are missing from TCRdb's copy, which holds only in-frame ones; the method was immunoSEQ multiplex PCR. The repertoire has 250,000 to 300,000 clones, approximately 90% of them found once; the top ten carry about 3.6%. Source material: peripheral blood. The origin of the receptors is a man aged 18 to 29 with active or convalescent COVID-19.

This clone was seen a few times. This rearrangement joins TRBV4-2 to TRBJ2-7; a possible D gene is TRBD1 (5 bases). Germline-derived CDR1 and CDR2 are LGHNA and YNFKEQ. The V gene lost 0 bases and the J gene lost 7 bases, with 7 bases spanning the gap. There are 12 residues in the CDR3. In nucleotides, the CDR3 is TGTGCCAGCAGCCAAGATCGACAGGAGCAGTACTTC. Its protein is CASSQDRQEQYF.

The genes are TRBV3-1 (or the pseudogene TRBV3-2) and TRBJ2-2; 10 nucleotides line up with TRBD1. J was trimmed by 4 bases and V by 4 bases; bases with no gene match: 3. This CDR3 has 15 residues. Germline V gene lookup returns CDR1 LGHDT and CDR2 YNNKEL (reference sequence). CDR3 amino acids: CASSPGQGTTGELFF. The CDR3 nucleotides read TGTGCCAGCAGCCCGGGACAGGGGACCACCGGGGAGCTGTTTTTT.

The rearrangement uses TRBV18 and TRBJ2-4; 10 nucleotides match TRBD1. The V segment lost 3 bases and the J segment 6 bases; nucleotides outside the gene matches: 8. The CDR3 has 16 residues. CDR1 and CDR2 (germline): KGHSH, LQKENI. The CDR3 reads CASSPTDRGRGNIQYF. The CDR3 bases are TGTGCCAGCTCACCGACCGACAGGGGGCGCGGAAACATTCAGTACTTC.

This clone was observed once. In DNA, the CDR3 is TGTGCCAGCACGAAGAAGGCGGGCGAGACCCAGTACTTC. This codes for CASTKKAGETQYF. V is TRBV6-5 and J is TRBJ2-5, with a tentative D call TRBD2 (5 bases). The germline V gene has CDR1 MNHEY and CDR2 SVGAGI. This CDR3 spans 13 amino acids. Deletions cut 7 bases from V and 5 bases from J, with 14 bases between.

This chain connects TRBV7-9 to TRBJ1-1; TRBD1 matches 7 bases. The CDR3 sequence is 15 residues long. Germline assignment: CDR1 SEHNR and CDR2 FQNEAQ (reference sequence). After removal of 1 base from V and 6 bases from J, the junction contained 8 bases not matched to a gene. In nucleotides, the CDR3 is TGTGCCAGCAGCTTAGGGACAGGTGTATCTGCTGAAGCTTTCTTT. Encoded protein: CASSLGTGVSAEAFF.

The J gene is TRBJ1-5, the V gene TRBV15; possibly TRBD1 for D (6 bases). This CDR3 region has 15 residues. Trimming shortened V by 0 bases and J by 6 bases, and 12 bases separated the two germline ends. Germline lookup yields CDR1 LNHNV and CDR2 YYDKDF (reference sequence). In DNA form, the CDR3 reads TGTGCCACCAGCAGAGAACAGGGAGTGGGTCAGCCCCAGCATTTT. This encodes CATSREQGVGQPQHF.

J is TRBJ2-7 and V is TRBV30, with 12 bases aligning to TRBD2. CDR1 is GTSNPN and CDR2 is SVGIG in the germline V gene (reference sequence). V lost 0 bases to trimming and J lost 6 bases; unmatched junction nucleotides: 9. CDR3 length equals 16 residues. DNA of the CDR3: TGTGCCTGGAGTGTACTGCTAGCGGGAGGGCCCCTCGAGCAGTACTTC. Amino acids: CAWSVLLAGGPLEQYF.

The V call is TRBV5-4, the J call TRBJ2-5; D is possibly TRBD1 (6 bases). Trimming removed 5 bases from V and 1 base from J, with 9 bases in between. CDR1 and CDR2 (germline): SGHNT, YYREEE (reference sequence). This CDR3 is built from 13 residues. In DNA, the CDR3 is TGTGCCAGCAGTCGGACAGTCCAAGAGACCCAGTACTTC. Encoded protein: CASSRTVQETQYF.

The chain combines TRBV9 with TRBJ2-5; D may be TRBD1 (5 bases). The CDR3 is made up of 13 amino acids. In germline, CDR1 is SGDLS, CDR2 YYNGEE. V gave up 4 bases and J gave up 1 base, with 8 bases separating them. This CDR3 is CASSRTSQETQYF. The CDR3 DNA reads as TGTGCCAGCAGCAGGACAAGCCAAGAGACCCAGTACTTC. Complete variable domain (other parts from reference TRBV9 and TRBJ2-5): DSGVTQTPKHLITATGQRVTLRCSPRSGDLSVYWYQQSLDQGLQFLIQYYNGEERAKGNILERFSAQQFPDLHSELNLSSLELGDSALYFCASSRTSQETQYFGPGTRLLVL.

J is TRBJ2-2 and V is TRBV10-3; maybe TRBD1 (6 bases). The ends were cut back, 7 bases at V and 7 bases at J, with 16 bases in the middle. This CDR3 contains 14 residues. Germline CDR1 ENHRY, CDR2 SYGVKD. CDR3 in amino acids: CAITRGRYDGELFF. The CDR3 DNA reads TGTGCCATCACCAGGGGAAGATATGACGGGGAGCTGTTTTTT.

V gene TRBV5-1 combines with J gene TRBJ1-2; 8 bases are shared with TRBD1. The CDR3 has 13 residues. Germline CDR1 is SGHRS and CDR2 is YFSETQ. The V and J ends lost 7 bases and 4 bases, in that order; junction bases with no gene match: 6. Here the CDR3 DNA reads TGCGCCAGCGGGACAGGCAGACTCTATGGCTACACCTTC. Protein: CASGTGRLYGYTF.

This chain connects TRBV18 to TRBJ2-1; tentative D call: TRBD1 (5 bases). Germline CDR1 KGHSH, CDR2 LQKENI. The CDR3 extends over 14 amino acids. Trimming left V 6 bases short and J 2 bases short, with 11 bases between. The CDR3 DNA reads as TGTGCCAGCTCGCAAGGGGAAGCCTACAATGAGCAGTTCTTC. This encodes CASSQGEAYNEQFF. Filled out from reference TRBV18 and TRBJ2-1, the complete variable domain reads NAGVMQNPRHLVRRRGQEARLRCSPMKGHSHVYWYRQLPEEGLKFMVYLQKENIIDESGMPKERFSAEFPKEGPSILRIQQVVRGDSAAYFCASSQGEAYNEQFFGPGTRLTVL.

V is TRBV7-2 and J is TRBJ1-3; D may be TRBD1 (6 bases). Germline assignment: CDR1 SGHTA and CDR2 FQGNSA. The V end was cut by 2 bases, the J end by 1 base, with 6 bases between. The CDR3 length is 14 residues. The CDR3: CASSLRGSGNTIYF. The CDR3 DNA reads TGTGCCAGCAGCTTAAGGGGGTCTGGAAACACCATATATTTT.

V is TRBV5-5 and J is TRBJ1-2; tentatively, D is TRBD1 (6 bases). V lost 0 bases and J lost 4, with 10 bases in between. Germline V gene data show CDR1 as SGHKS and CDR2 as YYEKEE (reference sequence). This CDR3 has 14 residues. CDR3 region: CASSLDRDGYGYTF. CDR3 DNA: TGTGCCAGCAGCTTGGACAGGGACGGCTATGGCTACACCTTC.

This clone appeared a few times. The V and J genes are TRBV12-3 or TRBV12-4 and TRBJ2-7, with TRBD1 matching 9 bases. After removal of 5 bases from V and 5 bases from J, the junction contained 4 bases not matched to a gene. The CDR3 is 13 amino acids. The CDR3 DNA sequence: TGTGCCAGCAGTCGGACAGGGGAGGACGAGCAGTACTTC. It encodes CASSRTGEDEQYF.

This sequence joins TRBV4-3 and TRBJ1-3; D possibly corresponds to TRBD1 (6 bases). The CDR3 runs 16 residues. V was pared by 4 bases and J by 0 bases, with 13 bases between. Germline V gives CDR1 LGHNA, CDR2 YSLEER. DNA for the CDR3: TGCGCCAGCAGCCGAGACAGGAAACGCTCTGGAAACACCATATATTTT. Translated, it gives CASSRDRKRSGNTIYF.

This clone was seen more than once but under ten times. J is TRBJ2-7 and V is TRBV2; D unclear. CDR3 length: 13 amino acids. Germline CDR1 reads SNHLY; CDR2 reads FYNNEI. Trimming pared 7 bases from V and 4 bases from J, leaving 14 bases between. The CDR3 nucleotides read TGTGCCAGCAAGTACTCCGCCGGGTACGAGCAGTACTTC. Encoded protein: CASKYSAGYEQYF.

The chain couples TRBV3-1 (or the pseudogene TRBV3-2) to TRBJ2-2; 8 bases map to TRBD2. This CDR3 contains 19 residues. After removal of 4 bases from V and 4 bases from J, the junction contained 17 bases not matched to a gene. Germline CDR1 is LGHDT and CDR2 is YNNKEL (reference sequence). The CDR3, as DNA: TGTGCCAGCAGCCCCTTCCATCTATCGGGACTAGAAGGCACCGGGGAGCTGTTTTTT. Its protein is CASSPFHLSGLEGTGELFF.

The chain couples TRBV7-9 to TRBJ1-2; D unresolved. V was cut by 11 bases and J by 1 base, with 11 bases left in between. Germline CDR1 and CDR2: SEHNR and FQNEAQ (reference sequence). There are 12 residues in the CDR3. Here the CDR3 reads CASTRDNYGYTF. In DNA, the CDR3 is TGTGCCTCTACCCGGGATAACTATGGCTACACCTTC.

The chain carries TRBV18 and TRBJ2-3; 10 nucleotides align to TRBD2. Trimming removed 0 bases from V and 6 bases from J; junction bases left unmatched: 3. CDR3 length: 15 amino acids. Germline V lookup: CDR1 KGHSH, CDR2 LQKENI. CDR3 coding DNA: TGTGCCAGCTCACCACCAGCGGGGGGGCGCGATACGCAGTATTTT. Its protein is CASSPPAGGRDTQYF.

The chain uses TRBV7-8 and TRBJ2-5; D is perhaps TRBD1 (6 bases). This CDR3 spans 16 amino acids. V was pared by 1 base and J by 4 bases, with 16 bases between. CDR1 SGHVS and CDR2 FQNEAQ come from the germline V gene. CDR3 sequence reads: CASSLVWDTIGETQYF. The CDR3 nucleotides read TGTGCCAGCAGCTTAGTATGGGACACCATAGGAGAGACCCAGTACTTC.